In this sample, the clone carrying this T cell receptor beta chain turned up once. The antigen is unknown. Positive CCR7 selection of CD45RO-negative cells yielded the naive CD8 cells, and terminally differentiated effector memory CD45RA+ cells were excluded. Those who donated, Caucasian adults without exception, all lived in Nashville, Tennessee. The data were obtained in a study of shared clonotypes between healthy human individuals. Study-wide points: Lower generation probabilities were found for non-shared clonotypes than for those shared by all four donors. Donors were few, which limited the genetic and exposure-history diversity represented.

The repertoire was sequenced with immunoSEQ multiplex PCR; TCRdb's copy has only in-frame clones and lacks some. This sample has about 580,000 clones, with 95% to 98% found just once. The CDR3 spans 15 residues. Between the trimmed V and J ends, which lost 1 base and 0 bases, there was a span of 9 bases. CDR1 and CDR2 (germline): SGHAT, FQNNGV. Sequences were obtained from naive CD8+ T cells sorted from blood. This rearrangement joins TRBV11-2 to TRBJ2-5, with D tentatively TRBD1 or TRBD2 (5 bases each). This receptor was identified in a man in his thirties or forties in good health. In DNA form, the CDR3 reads TGTGCCAGCAGCTTAGTCGGGGCAAACCAAGAGACCCAGTACTTC. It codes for CASSLVGANQETQYF.